The clone carrying this TCR beta chain turned up a few times. The record originates from a study of blood T cell repertoires in COVID-19. Background on the study: Researchers got acute and convalescent COVID-19 samples from the United States, Italy and Spain. PBMCs, B-cell-depleted T cells, or T cells provided the cDNA or gDNA that made up the material.

This CDR3 has 15 residues. CDR1 is SEHNR and CDR2 is FQNEAQ in the germline V gene (reference sequence). J was trimmed by 3 bases and V by 4 bases; bases with no gene match: 7. Assay: immunoSEQ multiplex PCR; the TCRdb copy retains only in-frame clones and omits some. The sample holds 45,000 or so clones; approximately 91% are singletons and the top ten take roughly an eighth. The material sequenced was peripheral blood. The rearrangement uses TRBV7-9 and TRBJ1-2, with 8 nucleotides matching TRBD1. This clonotype originated in a human donor in a cohort sampled during active COVID-19. The CDR3 region is CASSSPGQADYGYTF. The CDR3 coding sequence is TGTGCCAGCAGCTCCCCGGGACAGGCTGACTATGGCTACACCTTC.